The present TCR beta chain was sequenced within a study of shared clonotypes between healthy human individuals. The CDR3 consists of 16 residues. V shed 4 bases and J shed 7 bases, with 21 bases lying between them. TCRdb keeps only in-frame clones here, not all; method: immunoSEQ multiplex PCR. Of approximately 2,300,000 clones listed, under 95% are singletons. What was sequenced was naive CD4+ T cells from PBMCs. Subset in this sample: CD45RA+ positively selected. The receptor's source is a man aged 18 to 30 in good health. Some clones in this sample may be carry-over from other donors' samples. This chain connects TRBV5-3 to TRBJ1-5; D not certain. TRBV5-3 counts as an open reading frame of uncertain function. The CDR3 sequence is CARSPGWGSFIQPQHF. CDR3 DNA: TGTGCCAGAAGCCCGGGCTGGGGATCCTTCATCCAGCCCCAGCATTTT.